This paragraph covers one TCR beta chain sequence. What it binds is unknown. Assay used: immunoSEQ multiplex PCR; TCRdb lists only in-frame clones, some missing. Altogether roughly 250,000 clones are present, about 87% being singletons, with the ten largest covering around 2.6%. The entry originates in a study of cytomegalovirus exposure and HLA in healthy donors. The wider study: The same platform was used for the 120 validation repertoires and the roughly 600 first-cohort repertoires, a later analysis reported.

Findings and limits, study-wide: Rarity marked most TCR sequences, yet some public TCRs occurred in many donors. Reports described diagnosis of cytomegalovirus status by the classifier as highly specific and sensitive. Specific recognition of CMV antigens was confirmed in vitro for a few chains (all CMV-associated).

Sequencing used PBMCs. The sequence derives from a man aged 18 to 29 in good health and CMV-seronegative.

CDR3 coding DNA: TGTGCCAGCCGAAGGGGTACCGCAGATACGCAGTATTTT. Translating it yields CASRRGTADTQYF. The chain links TRBV18 to TRBJ2-3; possibly TRBD1 for D (5 bases). The germline CDR1 and CDR2 sequences are KGHSH and LQKENI. The CDR3 covers 13 residues. Trimming took 8 bases from V and 4 from J, leaving 13 bases between them.